This section outlines one T cell receptor (beta chain) sequence together with its context. This entry belongs to a study of blood T cells in healthy people across ages. A J-beta primer mix and a sample-barcoded 5' primer were used in a second PCR of about 7 to 12 cycles. TCRdb re-called the 5' RACE reads with MiXCR, one entry per CDR3 protein. The table has approximately 800,000 distinct CDR3 sequences, roughly 25% seen once; the top ten hold around 3%. The ends were cut back, 3 bases at V and 7 bases at J, with 15 bases in the middle. The CDR3 is 14 residues long. Germline CDR1 reads SEHNR; CDR2 reads FQNEAQ (reference sequence). These data were likewise used in another study, on T cells of mothers and their children.

The sequenced material came from blood. The origin of this receptor is a boy younger than 18 in good health. The rearrangement uses TRBV7-9 and TRBJ2-5; tentative D call: TRBD2 (6 bases). The CDR3 sequence: CASSFTEGPRTQYF. The DNA for the CDR3 is TGTGCCAGCAGCTTCACGGAGGGCCCACGGACCCAGTACTTC.